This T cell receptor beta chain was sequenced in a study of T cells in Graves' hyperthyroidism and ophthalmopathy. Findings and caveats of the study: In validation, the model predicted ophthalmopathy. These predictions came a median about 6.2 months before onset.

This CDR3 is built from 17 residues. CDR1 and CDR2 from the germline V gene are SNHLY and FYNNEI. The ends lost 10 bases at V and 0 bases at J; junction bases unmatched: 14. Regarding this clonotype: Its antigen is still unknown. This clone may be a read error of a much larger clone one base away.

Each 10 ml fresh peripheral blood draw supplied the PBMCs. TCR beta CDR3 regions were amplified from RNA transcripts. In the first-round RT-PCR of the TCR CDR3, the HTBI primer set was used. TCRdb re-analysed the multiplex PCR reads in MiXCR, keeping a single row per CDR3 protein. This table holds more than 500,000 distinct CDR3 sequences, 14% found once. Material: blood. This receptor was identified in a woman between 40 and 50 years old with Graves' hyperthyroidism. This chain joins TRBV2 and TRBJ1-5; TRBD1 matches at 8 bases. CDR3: CATRSGQGYYSNQPQHF. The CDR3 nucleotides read TGTGCCACCAGGAGCGGACAGGGATATTATAGCAATCAGCCCCAGCATTTT. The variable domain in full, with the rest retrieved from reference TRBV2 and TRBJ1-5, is EPEVTQTPSHQVTQMGQEVILRCVPISNHLYFYWYRQILGQKVEFLVSFYNNEISEKSEIFDDQFSVERPDGSNFTLKIRSTKLEDSAMYFCATRSGQGYYSNQPQHFGDGTRLSIL.